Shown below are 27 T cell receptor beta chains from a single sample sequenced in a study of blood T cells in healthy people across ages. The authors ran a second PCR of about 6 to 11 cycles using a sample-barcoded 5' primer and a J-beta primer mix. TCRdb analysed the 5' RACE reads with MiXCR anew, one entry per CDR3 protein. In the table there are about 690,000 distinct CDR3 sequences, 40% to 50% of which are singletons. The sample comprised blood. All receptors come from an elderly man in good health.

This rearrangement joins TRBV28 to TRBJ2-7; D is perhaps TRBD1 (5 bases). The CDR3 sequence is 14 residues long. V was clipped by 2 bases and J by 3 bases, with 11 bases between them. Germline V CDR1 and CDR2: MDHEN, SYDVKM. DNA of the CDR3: TGTGCCAGCAGTTTAGAAGGGGTTCTCTACGAGCAGTACTTC. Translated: CASSLEGVLYEQYF.

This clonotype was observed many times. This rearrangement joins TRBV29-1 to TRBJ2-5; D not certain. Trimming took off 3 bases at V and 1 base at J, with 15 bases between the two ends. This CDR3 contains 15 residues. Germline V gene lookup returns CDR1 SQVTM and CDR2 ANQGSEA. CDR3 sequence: CSVEPGTPSQETQYF. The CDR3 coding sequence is TGCAGCGTTGAGCCCGGTACCCCCTCCCAAGAGACCCAGTACTTC. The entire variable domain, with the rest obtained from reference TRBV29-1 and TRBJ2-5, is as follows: SAVISQKPSRDICQRGTSLTIQCQVDSQVTMMFWYRQQPGQSLTLIATANQGSEATYESGFVIDKFPISRPNLTFSTLTVSNMSPEDSSIYLCSVEPGTPSQETQYFGPGTRLLVL.

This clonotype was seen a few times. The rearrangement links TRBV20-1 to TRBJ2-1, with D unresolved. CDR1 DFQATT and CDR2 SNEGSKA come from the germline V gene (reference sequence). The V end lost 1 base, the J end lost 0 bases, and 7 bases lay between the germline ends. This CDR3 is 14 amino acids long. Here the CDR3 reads CSARVERSYNEQFF. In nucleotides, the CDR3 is TGCAGTGCTAGAGTCGAACGCTCCTACAATGAGCAGTTCTTC.

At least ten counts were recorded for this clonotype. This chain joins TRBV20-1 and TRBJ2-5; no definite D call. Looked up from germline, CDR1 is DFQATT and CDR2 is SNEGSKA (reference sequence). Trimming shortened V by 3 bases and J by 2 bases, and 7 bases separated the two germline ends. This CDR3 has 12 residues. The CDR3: CSASRNQETQYF. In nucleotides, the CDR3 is TGCAGTGCTAGCAGGAATCAAGAGACCCAGTACTTC.

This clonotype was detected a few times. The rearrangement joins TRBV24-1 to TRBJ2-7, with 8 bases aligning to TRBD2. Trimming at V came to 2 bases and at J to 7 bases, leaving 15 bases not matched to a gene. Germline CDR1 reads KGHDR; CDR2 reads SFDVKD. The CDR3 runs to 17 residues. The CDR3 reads CATSDSSAGGGYNEQYF. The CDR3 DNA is TGTGCCACCAGTGATTCTTCGGCGGGAGGAGGATACAATGAGCAGTACTTC.

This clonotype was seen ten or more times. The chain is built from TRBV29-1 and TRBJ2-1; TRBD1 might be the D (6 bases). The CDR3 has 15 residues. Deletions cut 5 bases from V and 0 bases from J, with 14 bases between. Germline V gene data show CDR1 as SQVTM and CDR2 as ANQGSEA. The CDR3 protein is CSVFGGASSYNEQFF. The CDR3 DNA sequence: TGCAGCGTTTTTGGGGGCGCGAGCTCCTACAATGAGCAGTTCTTC.

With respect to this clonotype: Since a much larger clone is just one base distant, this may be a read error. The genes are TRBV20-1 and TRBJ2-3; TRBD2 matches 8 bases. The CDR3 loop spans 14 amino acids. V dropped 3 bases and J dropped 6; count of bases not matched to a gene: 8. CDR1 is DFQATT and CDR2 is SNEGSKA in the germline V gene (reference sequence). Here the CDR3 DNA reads TGCAGTGCTAGCCCACCGGGGGGGTCGGATACGCAGTATTTT. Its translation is CSASPPGGSDTQYF.

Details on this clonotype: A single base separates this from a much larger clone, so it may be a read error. This CDR3 is CASSPLVGEGHSNRPQHF. The CDR3 DNA is TGTGCCAGCAGCCCCTTGGTGGGGGAAGGACATAGCAATCGGCCCCAGCATTTT. This chain connects TRBV5-5 to TRBJ1-5, with a possible D match to TRBD1 (5 bases). This CDR3 is built from 18 residues. Germline lookup yields CDR1 SGHKS and CDR2 YYEKEE (reference sequence).

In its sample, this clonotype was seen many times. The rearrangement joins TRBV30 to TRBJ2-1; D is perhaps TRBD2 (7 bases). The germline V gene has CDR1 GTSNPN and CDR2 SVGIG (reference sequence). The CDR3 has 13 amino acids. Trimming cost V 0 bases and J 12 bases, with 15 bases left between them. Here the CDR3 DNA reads TGTGCCTGGAGTGTAAGGTCGGGGGGCTGGCAGTTCTTC. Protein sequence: CAWSVRSGGWQFF.

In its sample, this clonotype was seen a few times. CDR3 sequence: CASSLSQNSQPQHF. CDR3 in DNA: TGTGCCAGCAGTTTATCACAGAATAGTCAGCCCCAGCATTTT. The chain carries TRBV27 and TRBJ1-5; no firm D call. This CDR3 is built from 14 residues. Looked up from germline, CDR1 is MNHEY and CDR2 is SMNVEV (reference sequence). Trimming removed 0 bases at V and 6 bases at J, with 9 bases between.

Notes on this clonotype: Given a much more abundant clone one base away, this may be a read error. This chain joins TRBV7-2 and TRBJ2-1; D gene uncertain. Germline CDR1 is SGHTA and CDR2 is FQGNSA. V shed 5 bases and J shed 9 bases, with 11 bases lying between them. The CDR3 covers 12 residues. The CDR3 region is CASSQRVGEQFF. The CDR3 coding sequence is TGTGCCAGCAGCCAAAGGGTGGGTGAGCAGTTCTTC.

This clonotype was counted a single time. Here the CDR3 DNA reads TGCGCCAGCAGCCAAGATCGGCCTAGCGGGAGTAATTCCTACGAGCAGTACTTC. It codes for CASSQDRPSGSNSYEQYF. V usage is TRBV4-1 and J usage is TRBJ2-7, with 10 bases aligning to TRBD2. This CDR3 is 18 amino acids long. Germline V gene lookup returns CDR1 MGHRA and CDR2 YSYEKL. V gave up 0 bases and J gave up 1 base; unmatched junction bases: 9.

The CDR3 nucleotides are TGTGCCAGCAGTCCCCACGGACAGGGAGAAGGCAATGAGCAGTACTTC. Translated: CASSPHGQGEGNEQYF. This chain links TRBV27 with TRBJ2-7; TRBD1 aligns across 8 bases. Germline lookup yields CDR1 MNHEY and CDR2 SMNVEV (reference sequence). The CDR3 spans 16 residues. Trimming took 5 bases from V and 7 from J; bases not matched to a gene: 16.

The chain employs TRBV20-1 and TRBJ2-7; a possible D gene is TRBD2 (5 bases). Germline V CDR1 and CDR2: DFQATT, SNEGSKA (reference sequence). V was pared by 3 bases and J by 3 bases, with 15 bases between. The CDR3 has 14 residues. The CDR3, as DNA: TGCAGTGCTAGGGGCCCGGGATTCTACTACGAGCAGTACTTC. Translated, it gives CSARGPGFYYEQYF.

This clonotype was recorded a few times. CDR3 coding DNA: TGCGCCAGCAGCGTGCGTCGGCCTAGCGGGAGGGCCCCGAAGTACAATGAGCAGTTCTTC. The encoded protein is CASSVRRPSGRAPKYNEQFF. The chain recombines TRBV5-1 with TRBJ2-1; TRBD2 aligns across 12 bases. CDR1 is SGHRS and CDR2 is YFSETQ in the germline V gene. This CDR3 is built from 20 residues. After removal of 4 bases from V and 4 bases from J, the junction contained 18 bases not matched to a gene.

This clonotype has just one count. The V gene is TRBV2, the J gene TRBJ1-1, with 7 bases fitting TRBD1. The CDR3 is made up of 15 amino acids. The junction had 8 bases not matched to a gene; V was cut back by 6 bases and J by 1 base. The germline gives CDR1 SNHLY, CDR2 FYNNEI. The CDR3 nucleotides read TGTGCCAGCAGGACGGAAAGGACAGGGAACACTGAAGCTTTCTTT. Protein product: CASRTERTGNTEAFF.

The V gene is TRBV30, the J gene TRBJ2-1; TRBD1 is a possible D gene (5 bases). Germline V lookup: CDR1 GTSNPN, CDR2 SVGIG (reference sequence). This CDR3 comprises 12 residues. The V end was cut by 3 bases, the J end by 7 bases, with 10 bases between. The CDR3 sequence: CAWSRPGNEQFF. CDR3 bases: TGTGCCTGGAGCCGACCAGGGAATGAGCAGTTCTTC.

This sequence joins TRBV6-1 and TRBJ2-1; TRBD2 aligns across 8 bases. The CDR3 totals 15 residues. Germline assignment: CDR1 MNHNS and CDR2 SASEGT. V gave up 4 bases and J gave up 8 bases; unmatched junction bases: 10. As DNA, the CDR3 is TGTGCCAGCAGTGCCGGGACTAGATATTTCTATGAGCAGTTCTTC. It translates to CASSAGTRYFYEQFF.

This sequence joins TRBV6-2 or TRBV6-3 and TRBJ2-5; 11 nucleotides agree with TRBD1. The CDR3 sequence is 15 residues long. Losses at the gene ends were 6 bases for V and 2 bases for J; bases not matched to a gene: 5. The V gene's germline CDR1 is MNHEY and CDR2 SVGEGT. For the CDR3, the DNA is TGTGCCAGCAGCAAGGGGACAGGGGGTCAAGAGACCCAGTACTTC. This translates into CASSKGTGGQETQYF.

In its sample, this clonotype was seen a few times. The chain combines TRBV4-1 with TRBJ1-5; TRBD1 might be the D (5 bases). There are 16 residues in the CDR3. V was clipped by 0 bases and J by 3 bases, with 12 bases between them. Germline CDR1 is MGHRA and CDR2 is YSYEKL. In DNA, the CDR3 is TGCGCCAGCAGCCAAGATCTCGTGACAGTCAATCAGCCCCAGCATTTT. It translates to CASSQDLVTVNQPQHF.

The CDR3, as DNA: TGTGCCAGCAGTCGACAGTCAAATAATTCACCCCTCCACTTT. Its translation: CASSRQSNNSPLHF. The chain couples TRBV2 to TRBJ1-6, with a possible D match to TRBD1 (5 bases). This CDR3 contains 14 residues. Trimming removed 5 bases at V and 5 bases at J, with 10 bases between. Germline V gene sequence: CDR1 SNHLY, CDR2 FYNNEI.

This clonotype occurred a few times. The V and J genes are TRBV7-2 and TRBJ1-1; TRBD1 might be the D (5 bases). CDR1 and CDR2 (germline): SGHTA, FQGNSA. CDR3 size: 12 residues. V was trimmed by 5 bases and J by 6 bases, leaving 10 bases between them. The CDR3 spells CASSLRAPEAFF. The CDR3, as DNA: TGTGCCAGCAGCCTCAGGGCCCCTGAAGCTTTCTTT.

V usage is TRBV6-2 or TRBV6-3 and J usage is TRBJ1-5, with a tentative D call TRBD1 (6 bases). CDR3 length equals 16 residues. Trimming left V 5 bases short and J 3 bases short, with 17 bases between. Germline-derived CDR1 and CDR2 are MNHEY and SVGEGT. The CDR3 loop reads CASSPSPGGPNQPQHF. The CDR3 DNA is TGTGCCAGCAGTCCCTCGCCTGGGGGGCCCAATCAGCCCCAGCATTTT.

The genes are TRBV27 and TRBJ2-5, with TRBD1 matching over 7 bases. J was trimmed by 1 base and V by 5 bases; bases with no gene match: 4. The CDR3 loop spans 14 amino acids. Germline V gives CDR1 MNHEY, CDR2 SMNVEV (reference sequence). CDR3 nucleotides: TGTGCCAGCAGTACGGACAGGCCCCAAGAGACCCAGTACTTC. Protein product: CASSTDRPQETQYF.

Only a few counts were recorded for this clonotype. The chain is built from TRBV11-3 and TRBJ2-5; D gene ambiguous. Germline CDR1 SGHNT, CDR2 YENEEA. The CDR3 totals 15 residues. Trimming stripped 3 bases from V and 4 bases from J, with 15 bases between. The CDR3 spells CASSLKRVVGETQYF. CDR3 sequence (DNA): TGTGCCAGCAGCTTGAAAAGGGTCGTCGGAGAGACCCAGTACTTC.

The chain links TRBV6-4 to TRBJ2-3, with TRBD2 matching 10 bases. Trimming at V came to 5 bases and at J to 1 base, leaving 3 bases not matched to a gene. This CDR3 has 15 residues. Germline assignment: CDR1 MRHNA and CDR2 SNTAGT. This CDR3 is CASSQRGGRTDTQYF. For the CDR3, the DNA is TGTGCCAGCAGTCAGCGGGGGGGCCGCACAGATACGCAGTATTTT.

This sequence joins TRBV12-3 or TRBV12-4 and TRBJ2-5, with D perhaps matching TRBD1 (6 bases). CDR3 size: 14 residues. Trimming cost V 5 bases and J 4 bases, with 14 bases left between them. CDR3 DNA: TGTGCCAGCAGTCGGACAGTTTCAGGAGAGACCCAGTACTTC. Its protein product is CASSRTVSGETQYF.